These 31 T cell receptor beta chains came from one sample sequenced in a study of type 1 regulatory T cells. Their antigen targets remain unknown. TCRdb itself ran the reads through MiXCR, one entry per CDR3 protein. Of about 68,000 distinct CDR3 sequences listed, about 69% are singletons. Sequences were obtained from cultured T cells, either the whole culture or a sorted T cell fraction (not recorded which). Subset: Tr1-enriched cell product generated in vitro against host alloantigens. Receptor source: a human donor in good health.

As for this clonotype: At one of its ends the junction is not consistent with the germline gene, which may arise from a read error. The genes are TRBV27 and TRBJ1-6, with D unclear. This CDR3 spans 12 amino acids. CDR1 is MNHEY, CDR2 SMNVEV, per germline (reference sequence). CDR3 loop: CASSSSNSPLHF. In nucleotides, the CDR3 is TGTGCCAGCAGTTCCTCTAATTCACCCCTCCACTTT.

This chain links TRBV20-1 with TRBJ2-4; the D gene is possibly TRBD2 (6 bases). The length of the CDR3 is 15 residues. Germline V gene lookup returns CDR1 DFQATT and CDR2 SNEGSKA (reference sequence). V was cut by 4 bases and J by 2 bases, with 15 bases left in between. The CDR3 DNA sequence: TGCAGTGCTACCCAGGGCGCGGGAACCAAAAACATTCAGTACTTC. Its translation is CSATQGAGTKNIQYF.

CDR3 nucleotides: TGTGCCAGCAGCTTAGCCGGGGAGGGTAACTATGGCTACACCTTC. This encodes CASSLAGEGNYGYTF. The chain recombines TRBV7-9 with TRBJ1-2; D gene unclear. Per germline, CDR1 SEHNR and CDR2 FQNEAQ (reference sequence). Trimming cost V 0 bases and J 1 base, with 9 bases left between them. CDR3 length equals 15 residues.

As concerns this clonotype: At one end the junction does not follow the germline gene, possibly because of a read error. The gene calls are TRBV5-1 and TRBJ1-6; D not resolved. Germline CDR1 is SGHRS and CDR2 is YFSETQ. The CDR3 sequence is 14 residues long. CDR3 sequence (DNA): TGCGACAGCAGCTTGGACCGGAATAATTCACCCCTCCACTTT. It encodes CDSSLDRNNSPLHF.

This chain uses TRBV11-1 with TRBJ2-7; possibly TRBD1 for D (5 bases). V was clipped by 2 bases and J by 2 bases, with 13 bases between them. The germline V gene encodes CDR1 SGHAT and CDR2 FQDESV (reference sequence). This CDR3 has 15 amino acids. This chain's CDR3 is CASSLISGATYEQYF. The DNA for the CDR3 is TGTGCCAGCAGCTTAATTTCTGGGGCAACCTACGAGCAGTACTTC.

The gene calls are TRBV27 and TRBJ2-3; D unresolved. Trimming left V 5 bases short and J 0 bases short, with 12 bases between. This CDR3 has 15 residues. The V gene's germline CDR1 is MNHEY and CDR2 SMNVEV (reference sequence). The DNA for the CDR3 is TGTGCCAGCAGTCTAGACCGTTTAAGCACAGATACGCAGTATTTT. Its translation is CASSLDRLSTDTQYF.

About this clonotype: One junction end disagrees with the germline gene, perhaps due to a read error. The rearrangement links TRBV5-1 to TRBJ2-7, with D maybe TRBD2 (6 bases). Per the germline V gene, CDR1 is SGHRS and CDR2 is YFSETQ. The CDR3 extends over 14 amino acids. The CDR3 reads CASKTRDQTYEQYF. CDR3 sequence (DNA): TGCGCCAGCAAAACGCGGGACCAGACCTACGAGCAGTATTTC. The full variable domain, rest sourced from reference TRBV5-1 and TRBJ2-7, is KAGVTQTPRYLIKTRGQQVTLSCSPISGHRSVSWYQQTPGQGLQFLFEYFSETQRNKGNFPGRFSGRQFSNSRSEMNVSTLELGDSALYLCASKTRDQTYEQYFGPGTRLTVT.

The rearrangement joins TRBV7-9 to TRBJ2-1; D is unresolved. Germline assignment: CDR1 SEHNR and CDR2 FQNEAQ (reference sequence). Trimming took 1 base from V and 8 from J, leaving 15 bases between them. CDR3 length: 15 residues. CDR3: CASSLVWRTGHEQFF. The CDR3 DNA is TGTGCCAGCAGCTTAGTATGGAGAACGGGCCATGAGCAGTTCTTC.

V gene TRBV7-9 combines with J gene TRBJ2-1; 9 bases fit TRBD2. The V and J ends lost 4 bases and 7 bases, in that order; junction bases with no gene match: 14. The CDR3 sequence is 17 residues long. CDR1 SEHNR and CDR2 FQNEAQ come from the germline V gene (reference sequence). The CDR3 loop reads CASSSEGLAGARNEQFF. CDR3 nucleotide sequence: TGTGCCAGCAGCTCCGAAGGTTTAGCGGGAGCAAGGAATGAGCAGTTCTTC.

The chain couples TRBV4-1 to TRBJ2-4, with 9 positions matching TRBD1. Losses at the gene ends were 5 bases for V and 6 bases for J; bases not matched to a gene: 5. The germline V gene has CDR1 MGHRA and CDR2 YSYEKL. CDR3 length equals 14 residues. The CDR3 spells CASSTTGGLNIQYF. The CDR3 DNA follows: TGCGCCAGCAGCACCACAGGGGGCCTAAACATTCAGTACTTC.

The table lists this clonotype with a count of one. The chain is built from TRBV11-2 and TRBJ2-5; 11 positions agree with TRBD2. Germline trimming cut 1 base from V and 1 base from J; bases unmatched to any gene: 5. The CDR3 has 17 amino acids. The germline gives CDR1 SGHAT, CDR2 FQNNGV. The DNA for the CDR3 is TGTGCCAGCAGCTTAGCCCGGGGACTAGCGGCCCAAGAGACCCAGTACTTC. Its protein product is CASSLARGLAAQETQYF.

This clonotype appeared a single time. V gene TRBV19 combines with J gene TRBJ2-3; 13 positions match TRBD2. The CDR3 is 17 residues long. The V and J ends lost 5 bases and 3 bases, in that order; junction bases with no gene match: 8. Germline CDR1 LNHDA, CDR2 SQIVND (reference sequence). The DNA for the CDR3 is TGTGCCAGTAGTTTAAGGACTAGCGGGAGTTTAACAGATACGCAGTATTTT. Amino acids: CASSLRTSGSLTDTQYF.

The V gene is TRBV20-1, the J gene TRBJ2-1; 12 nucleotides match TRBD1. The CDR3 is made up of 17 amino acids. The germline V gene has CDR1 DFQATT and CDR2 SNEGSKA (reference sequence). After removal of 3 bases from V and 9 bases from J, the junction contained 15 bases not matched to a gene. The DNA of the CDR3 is TGCAGTGCTAGGCGGGTGCCGGGACAGGGGGCCTCGGGTGAGCAGTTCTTC. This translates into CSARRVPGQGASGEQFF.

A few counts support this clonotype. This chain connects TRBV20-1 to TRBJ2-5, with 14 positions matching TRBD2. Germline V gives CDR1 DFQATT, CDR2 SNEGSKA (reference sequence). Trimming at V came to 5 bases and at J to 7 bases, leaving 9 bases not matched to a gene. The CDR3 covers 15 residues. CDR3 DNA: TGCAGTGCTCGGCCGGGACTAGCGGGAGTTGCGACCCAGTACTTC. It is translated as CSARPGLAGVATQYF.

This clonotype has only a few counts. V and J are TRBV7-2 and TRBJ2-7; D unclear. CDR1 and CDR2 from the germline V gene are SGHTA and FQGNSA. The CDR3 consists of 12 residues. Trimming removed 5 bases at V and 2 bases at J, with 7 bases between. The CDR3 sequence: CASSHPPYEQYF. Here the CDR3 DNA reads TGTGCCAGCAGCCACCCCCCCTACGAGCAGTACTTC.

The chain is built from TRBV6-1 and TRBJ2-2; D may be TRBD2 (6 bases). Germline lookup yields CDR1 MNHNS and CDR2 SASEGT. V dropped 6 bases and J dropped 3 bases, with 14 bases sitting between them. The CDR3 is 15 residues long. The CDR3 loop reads CASRRDSIYTGELFF. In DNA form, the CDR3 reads TGTGCCAGCAGGCGGGACTCTATTTACACCGGGGAGCTGTTTTTT.

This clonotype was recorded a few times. The CDR3 region has the DNA TGTGCCAGCAGCCTCCTTCCGGGATTATCCGGGGAGCTGTTTTTT. Its protein product is CASSLLPGLSGELFF. V and J are TRBV14 and TRBJ2-2; possibly TRBD2 for D (5 bases). The CDR3 length is 15 residues. Trimming cost V 4 bases and J 6 bases, with 15 bases left between them. Germline V CDR1 and CDR2: SGHDN, FVKESK. Complete variable domain (other parts from reference TRBV14 and TRBJ2-2): EAGVTQFPSHSVIEKGQTVTLRCDPISGHDNLYWYRRVMGKEIKFLLHFVKESKQDESGMPNNRFLAERTGGTYSTLKVQPAELEDSGVYFCASSLLPGLSGELFFGEGSRLTVL.

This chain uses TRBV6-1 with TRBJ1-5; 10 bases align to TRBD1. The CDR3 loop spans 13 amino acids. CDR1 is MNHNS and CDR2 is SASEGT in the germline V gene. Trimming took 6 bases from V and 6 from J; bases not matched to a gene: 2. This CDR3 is CASRTGGSQPQHF. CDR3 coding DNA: TGTGCCAGCAGGACAGGGGGCAGTCAGCCCCAGCATTTT.

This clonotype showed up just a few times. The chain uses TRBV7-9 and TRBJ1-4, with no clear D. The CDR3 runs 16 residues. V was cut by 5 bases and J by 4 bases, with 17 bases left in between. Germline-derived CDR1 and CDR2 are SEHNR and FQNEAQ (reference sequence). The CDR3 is CASSPPGNFLNEKLFF. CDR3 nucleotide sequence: TGTGCCAGCAGCCCCCCTGGGAATTTCCTTAATGAAAAACTGTTTTTT.

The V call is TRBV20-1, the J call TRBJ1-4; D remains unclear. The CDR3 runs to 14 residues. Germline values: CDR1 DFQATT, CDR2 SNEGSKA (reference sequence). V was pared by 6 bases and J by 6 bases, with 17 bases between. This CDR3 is CSARSGIGDEKLFF. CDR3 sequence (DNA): TGCAGTGCGAGATCTGGGATTGGGGATGAAAAACTGTTTTTT.

The CDR3 protein is CASSMFRDMEPQHF. CDR3 DNA sequence: TGTGCCAGTAGTATGTTCCGGGACATGGAGCCCCAGCATTTT. The V gene is TRBV19, the J gene TRBJ1-5, with D possibly being TRBD1 (6 bases). The CDR3 is 14 residues long. V was trimmed by 3 bases and J by 8 bases, leaving 14 bases between them. Germline CDR1 LNHDA, CDR2 SQIVND (reference sequence).

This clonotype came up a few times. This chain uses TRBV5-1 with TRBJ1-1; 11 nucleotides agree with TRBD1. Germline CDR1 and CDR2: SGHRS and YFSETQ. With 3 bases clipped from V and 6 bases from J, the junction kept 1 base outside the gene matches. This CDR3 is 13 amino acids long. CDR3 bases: TGCGCCAGCAGCTCGGGACAGGGGGCTGAAGCTTTCTTT. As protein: CASSSGQGAEAFF.

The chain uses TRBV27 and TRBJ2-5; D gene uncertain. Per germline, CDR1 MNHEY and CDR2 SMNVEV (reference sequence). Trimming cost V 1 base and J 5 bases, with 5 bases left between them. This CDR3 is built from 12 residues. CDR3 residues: CASSLLGETQYF. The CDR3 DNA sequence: TGTGCCAGCAGTTTATTGGGGGAGACCCAGTACTTC.

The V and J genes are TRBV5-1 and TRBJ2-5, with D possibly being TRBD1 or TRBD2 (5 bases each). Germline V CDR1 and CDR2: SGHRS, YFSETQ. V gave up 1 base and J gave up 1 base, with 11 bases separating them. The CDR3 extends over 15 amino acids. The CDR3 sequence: CASSLTIGAQETQYF. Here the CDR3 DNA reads TGCGCCAGCAGCTTGACAATCGGGGCCCAAGAGACCCAGTACTTC.

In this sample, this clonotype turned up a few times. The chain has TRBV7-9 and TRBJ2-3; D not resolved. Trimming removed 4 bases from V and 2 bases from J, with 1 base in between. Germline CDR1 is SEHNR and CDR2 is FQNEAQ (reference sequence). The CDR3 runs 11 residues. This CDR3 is CASSYTDTQYF. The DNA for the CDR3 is TGTGCCAGCAGCTACACAGATACGCAGTATTTT. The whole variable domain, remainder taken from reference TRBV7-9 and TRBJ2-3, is DTGVSQNPRHKITKRGQNVTFRCDPISEHNRLYWYRQTLGQGPEFLTYFQNEAQLEKSRLLSDRFSAERPKGSFSTLEIQRTEQGDSAMYLCASSYTDTQYFGPGTRLTVL.

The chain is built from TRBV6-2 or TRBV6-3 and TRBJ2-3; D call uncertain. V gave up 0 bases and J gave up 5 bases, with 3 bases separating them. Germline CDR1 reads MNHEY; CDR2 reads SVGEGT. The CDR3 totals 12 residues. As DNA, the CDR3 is TGTGCCAGCAGTTACTCTGGAGATACGCAGTATTTT. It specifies CASSYSGDTQYF.

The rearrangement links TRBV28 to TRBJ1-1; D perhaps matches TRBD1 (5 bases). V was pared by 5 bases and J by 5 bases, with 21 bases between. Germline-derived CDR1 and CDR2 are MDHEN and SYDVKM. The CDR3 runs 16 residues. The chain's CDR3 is CASSAPQIRGRTEAFF. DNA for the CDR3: TGTGCCAGCAGTGCCCCCCAGATTCGGGGCAGGACTGAAGCTTTCTTT.

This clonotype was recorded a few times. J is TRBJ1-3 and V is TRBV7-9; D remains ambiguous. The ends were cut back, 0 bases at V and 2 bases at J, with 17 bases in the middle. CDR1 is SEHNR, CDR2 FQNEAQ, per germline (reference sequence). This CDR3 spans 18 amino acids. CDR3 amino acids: CASSLATLTGAAGNTIYF. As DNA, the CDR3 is TGTGCCAGCAGCTTAGCCACCCTCACTGGAGCCGCTGGAAACACCATATATTTT. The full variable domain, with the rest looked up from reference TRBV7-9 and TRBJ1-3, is DTGVSQNPRHKITKRGQNVTFRCDPISEHNRLYWYRQTLGQGPEFLTYFQNEAQLEKSRLLSDRFSAERPKGSFSTLEIQRTEQGDSAMYLCASSLATLTGAAGNTIYFGEGSWLTVV.

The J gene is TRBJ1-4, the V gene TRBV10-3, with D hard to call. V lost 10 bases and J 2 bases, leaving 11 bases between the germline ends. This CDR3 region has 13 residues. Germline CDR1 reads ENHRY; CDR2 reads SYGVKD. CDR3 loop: CATRGQTNEKLFF. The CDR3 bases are TGTGCCACGCGAGGTCAGACTAATGAAAAACTGTTTTTT.

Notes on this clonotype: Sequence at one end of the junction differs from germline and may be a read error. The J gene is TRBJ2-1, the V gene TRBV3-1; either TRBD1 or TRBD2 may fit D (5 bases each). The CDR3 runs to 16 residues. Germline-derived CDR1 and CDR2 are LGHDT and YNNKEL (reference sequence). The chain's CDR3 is CASRQEGKGSYNEQFF. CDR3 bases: TGTGCCAGCAGACAAGAGGGGAAGGGGTCCTACAATGAGCAGTTCTTC.

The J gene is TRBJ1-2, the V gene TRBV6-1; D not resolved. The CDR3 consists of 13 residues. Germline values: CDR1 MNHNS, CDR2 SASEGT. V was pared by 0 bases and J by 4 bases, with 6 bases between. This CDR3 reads CASSEATSYGYTF. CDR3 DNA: TGTGCCAGCAGTGAAGCGACCAGCTATGGCTACACCTTC.